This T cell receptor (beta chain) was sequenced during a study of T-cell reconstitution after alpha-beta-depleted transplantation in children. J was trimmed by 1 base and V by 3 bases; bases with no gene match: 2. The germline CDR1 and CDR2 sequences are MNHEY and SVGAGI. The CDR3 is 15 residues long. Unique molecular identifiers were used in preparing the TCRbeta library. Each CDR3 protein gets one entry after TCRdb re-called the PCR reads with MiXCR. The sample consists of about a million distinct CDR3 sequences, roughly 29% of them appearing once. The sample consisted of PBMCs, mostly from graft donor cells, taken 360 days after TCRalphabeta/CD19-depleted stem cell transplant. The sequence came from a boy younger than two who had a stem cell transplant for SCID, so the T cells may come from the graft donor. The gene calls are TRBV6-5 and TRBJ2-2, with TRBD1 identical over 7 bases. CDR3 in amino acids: CASSYWTGNTGELFF. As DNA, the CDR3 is TGTGCCAGCAGTTATTGGACAGGGAACACCGGGGAGCTGTTTTTT.